Following are 3 T cell receptor beta chains from one sample sequenced in a study of T cells in Graves' hyperthyroidism and ophthalmopathy. RNA transcripts served as the template for amplifying TCR beta CDR3 regions. TCR CDR3 regions were first amplified by RT-PCR with HTBI primers. TCRdb called the multiplex PCR reads again in MiXCR, with one record for every CDR3 protein. Of around 350,000 distinct CDR3 sequences in the sample, around 15% are singletons; the top ten hold about 21%. Sample: blood. The source of these receptors is a woman aged 60-75 years with Graves' ophthalmopathy.

This clonotype has only one observation. The chain couples TRBV11-1 to TRBJ2-1; 13 bases line up with TRBD2. From germline, CDR1 is SGHAT and CDR2 FQDESV (reference sequence). Unmatched junction bases numbered 6, after V lost 4 bases and J lost 0 bases. The CDR3 totals 18 residues. In DNA form, the CDR3 reads TGTGCCAGCAGCTCGTGGACTAGCGGGAGCGCCTCCTACAATGAGCAGTTCTTC. Translation: CASSSWTSGSASYNEQFF.

This clonotype appeared many times. The chain carries TRBV28 and TRBJ2-2; D not certain. V shed 6 bases and J shed 6 bases, with 14 bases lying between them. The germline gives CDR1 MDHEN, CDR2 SYDVKM. CDR3 length: 14 residues. In nucleotides, the CDR3 is TGTGCCAGCAGCCTCAACAATCTCTCCGGGGAGCTGTTTTTT. Translation: CASSLNNLSGELFF.

This clonotype was found many times. The chain joins TRBV7-3 to TRBJ2-2, with D perhaps matching TRBD2 (5 bases). Germline V gene sequence: CDR1 SGHTA, CDR2 FQGTGA. This CDR3 spans 15 amino acids. V was clipped by 5 bases and J by 2 bases, with 12 bases between them. Here the CDR3 DNA reads TGTGCCAGCAGCCGAGGACTCGGCAACACCGGGGAGCTGTTTTTT. It yields the protein CASSRGLGNTGELFF.